The clone carrying this TCR beta chain was seen only a few times. Its cognate antigen is unknown. Germline V gives CDR1 MDHEN, CDR2 SYDVKM. The V end was cut by 5 bases, the J end by 9 bases, with 14 bases between. The length of the CDR3 is 13 residues. Via MiXCR, TCRdb re-called the RT-PCR reads, giving one row per CDR3 protein. The table records hundreds of thousands of distinct CDR3 sequences, approximately 10% of them present only once. The entry originates in a study of response to subunit inactivated influenza vaccine. Overall study results and limits: Authors suggested that a seasonal influenza vaccination recruits few new T cells each time.

The TCR was taken from a man aged 50 to 59 who received an inactivated influenza vaccine. The material was PBMCs from blood, obtained roughly 47 days after vaccination. The chain couples TRBV28 to TRBJ2-1; D remains unclear. CDR3 loop: CASSPVSPPEQFF. The CDR3 bases are TGTGCCAGCAGTCCCGTCTCTCCCCCTGAGCAGTTCTTC.